Sequencing of this T cell receptor (beta chain) was carried out in a study of vaccination effects on CD4 cells after COVID-19. Only in-frame clones appear in the TCRdb table, and some are missing; sequencing was by immunoSEQ multiplex PCR. The sample consists of about 73,000 clones, 60% to 75% of them appearing once. Study results and limitations: There was marked clonal contraction among infection- and vaccine-induced clones late after vaccination.

About this clone itself: Antigen specificity is unknown.

Ahead of sequencing, the ViraFEST assay grew antigen-specific CD4+ T cells using viral peptide pools. Once cultured for more than nine days, the cells underwent separation to obtain CD4+ T cells. Absence of prior SARS-CoV-2 infection characterized the vaccine recipients, who showed negative nucleocapsid antibodies. Cultures had half their medium replaced with IL-2 medium on days 3 and 7. The receptor's source is a human donor who received a COVID-19 vaccine. Source: CD4+ T cells from PBMCs cultured with HCoV-NL63 spike peptides, taken before COVID-19 vaccination.

Written as DNA, the CDR3 is TGTGCCAGCAGCGCACGAGGACAGGGGGTATGGGGGTACAATGAGCAGTTCTTC. Translating it yields CASSARGQGVWGYNEQFF. V gene TRBV5-6 combines with J gene TRBJ2-1; 10 bases are shared with TRBD1. The CDR3 contains 18 residues. V shed 4 bases, J shed 4 bases, and the junction held 14 bases outside the gene matches. The V gene's germline CDR1 is SGHDT and CDR2 YYEEEE.